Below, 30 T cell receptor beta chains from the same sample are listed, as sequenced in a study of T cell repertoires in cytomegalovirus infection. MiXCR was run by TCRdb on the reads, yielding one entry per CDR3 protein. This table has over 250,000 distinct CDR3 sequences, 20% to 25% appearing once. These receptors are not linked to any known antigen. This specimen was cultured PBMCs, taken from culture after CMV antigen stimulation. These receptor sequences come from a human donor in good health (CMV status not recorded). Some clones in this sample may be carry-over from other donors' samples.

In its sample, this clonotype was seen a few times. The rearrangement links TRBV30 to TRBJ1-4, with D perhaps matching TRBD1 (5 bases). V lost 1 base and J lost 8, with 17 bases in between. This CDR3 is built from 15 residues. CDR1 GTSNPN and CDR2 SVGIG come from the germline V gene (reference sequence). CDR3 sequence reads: CAWSGAGALEEKLFF. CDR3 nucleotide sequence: TGTGCCTGGAGTGGAGCTGGGGCGTTGGAGGAAAAACTGTTTTTT.

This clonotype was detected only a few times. The CDR3 nucleotides are TGTGCCAGCAGGAAACTAGCGGGGCCCTACAATGAGCAGTTCTTC. This gives the protein CASRKLAGPYNEQFF. The V and J genes are TRBV6-5 and TRBJ2-1, with 10 bases matching TRBD2. V was clipped by 6 bases and J by 2 bases; unmatched bases: 4. This CDR3 is built from 15 residues. The germline CDR1 and CDR2 sequences are MNHEY and SVGAGI.

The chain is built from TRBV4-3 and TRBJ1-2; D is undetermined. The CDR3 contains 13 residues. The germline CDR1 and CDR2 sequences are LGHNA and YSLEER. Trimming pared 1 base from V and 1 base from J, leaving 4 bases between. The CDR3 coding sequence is TGCGCCAGCAGCCAAGGGTTTAACTATGGCTACACCTTC. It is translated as CASSQGFNYGYTF.

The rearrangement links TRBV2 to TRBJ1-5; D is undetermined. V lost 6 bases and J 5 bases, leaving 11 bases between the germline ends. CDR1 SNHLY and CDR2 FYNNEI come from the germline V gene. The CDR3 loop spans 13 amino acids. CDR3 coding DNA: TGTGCCAGCAGGGACCCTGGGCATCAGCCCCAGCATTTT. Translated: CASRDPGHQPQHF.

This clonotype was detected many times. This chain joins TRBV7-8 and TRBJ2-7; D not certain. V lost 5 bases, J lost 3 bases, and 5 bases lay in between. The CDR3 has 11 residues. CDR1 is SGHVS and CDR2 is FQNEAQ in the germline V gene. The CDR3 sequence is CASSSRYEQYV. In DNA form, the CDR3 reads TGTGCCAGCAGCAGCCGCTACGAGCAGTACGTC.

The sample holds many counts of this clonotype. The CDR3: CASSLNPGSGNTIYF. CDR3 nucleotides: TGTGCCAGCAGCTTAAACCCGGGGTCAGGAAACACCATATATTTT. The chain carries TRBV7-2 and TRBJ1-3; D not certain. This CDR3 is 15 amino acids long. V lost 2 bases and J lost 4, with 12 bases in between. The germline CDR1 and CDR2 sequences are SGHTA and FQGNSA. The full variable domain, with the rest looked up from reference TRBV7-2 and TRBJ1-3, is GAGVSQSPSNKVTEKGKDVELRCDPISGHTALYWYRQSLGQGLEFLIYFQGNSAPDKSGLPSDRFSAERTGGSVSTLTIQRTQQEDSAVYLCASSLNPGSGNTIYFGEGSWLTVV.

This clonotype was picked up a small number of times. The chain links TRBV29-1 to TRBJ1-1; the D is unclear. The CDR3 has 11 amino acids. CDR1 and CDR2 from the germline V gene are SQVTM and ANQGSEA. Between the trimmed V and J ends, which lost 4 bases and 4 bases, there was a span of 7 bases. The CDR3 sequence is CSVGGSTEAFF. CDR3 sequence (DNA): TGCAGCGTTGGAGGGAGCACTGAAGCTTTCTTT.

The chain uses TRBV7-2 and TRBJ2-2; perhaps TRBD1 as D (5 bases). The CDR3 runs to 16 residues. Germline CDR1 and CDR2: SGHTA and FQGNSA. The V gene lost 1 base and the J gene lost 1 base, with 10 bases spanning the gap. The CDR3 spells CASSLGPGMNTGELFF. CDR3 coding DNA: TGTGCCAGCAGCTTAGGGCCAGGGATGAACACCGGGGAGCTGTTTTTT.

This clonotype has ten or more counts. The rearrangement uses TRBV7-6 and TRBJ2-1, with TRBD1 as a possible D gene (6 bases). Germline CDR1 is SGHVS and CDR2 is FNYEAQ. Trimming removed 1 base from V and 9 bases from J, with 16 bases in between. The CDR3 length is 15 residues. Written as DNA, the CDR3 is TGTGCCAGCAGCTTAGAGGGGGAGATCTTAGCTGAGCAGTTCTTC. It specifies CASSLEGEILAEQFF. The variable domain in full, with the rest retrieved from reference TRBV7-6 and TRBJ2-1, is GAGVSQSPRYKVTKRGQDVALRCDPISGHVSLYWYRQALGQGPEFLTYFNYEAQQDKSGLPNDRFSAERPEGSISTLTIQRTEQRDSAMYRCASSLEGEILAEQFFGPGTRLTVL.

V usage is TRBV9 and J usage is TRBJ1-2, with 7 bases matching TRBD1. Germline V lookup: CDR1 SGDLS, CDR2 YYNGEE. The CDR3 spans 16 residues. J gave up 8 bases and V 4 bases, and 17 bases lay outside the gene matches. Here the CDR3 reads CASSTQSSDRIVGYTF. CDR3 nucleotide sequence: TGTGCCAGCAGCACACAATCATCGGACAGGATAGTGGGCTACACCTTC.

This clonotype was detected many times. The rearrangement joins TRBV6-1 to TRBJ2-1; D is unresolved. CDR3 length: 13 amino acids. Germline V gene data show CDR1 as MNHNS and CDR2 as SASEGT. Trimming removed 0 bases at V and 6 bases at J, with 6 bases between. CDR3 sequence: CASSEAWRNEQFF. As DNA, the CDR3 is TGTGCCAGCAGTGAAGCGTGGCGCAATGAGCAGTTCTTC.

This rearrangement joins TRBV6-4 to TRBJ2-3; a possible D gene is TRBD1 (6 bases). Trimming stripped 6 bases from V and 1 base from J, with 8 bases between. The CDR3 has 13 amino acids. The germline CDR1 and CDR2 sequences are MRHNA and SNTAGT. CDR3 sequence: CASRDSGTDTQYF. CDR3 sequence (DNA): TGTGCCAGCAGGGACAGCGGCACAGATACGCAGTATTTT.

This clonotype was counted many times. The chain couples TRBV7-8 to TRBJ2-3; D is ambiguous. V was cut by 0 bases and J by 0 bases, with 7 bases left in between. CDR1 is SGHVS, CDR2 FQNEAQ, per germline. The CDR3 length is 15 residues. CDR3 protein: CASSLAIRSTDTQYF. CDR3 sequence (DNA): TGTGCCAGCAGCTTAGCCATACGAAGCACAGATACGCAGTATTTT.

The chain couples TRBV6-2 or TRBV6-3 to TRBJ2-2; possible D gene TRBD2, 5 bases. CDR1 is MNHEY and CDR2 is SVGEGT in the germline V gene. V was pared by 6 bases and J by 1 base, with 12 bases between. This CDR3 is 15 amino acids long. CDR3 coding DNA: TGTGCCAGCAGACCAATAGCGCGGAACACCGGGGAGCTGTTTTTT. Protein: CASRPIARNTGELFF.

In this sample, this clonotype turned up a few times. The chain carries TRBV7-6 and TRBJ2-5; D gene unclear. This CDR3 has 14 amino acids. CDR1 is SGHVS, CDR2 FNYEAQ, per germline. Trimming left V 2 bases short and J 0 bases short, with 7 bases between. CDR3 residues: CASSLRTDQETQYF. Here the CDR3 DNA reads TGTGCCAGCAGCTTAAGGACGGACCAAGAGACCCAGTACTTC.

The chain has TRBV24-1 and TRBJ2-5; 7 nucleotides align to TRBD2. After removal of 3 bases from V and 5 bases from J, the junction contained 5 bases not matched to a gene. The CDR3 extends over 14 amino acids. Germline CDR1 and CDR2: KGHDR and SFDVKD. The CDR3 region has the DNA TGTGCCACCAGTGATACGGGAGGTGGCGAGACCCAGTACTTC. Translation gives CATSDTGGGETQYF.

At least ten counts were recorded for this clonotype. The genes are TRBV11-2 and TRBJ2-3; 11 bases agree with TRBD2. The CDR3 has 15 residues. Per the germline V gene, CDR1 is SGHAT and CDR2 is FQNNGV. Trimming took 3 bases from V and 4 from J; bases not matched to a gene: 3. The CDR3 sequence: CASSFSGRAADTQYF. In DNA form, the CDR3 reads TGTGCCAGCAGCTTTAGCGGGAGGGCGGCAGATACGCAGTATTTT.

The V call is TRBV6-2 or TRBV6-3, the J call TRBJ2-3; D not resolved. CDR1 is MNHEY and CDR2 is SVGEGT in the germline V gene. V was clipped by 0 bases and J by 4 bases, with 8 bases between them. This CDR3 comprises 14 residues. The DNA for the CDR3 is TGTGCCAGCAGTTACTCGGCTACCGCAGATACGCAGTATTTT. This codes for CASSYSATADTQYF.

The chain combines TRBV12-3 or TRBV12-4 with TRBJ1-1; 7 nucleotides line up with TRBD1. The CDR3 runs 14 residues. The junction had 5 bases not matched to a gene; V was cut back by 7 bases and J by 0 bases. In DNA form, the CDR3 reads TGTGCCAGCACACAGGGGACCTTGAACACTGAAGCTTTCTTT. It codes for CASTQGTLNTEAFF.

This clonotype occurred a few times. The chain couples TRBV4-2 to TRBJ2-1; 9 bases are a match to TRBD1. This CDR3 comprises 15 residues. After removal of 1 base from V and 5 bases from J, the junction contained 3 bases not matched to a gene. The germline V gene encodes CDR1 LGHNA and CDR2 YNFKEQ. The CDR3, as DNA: TGTGCCAGCAGCCAAGGGGACAGGGATAACAATGAGCAGTTCTTC. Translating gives CASSQGDRDNNEQFF.

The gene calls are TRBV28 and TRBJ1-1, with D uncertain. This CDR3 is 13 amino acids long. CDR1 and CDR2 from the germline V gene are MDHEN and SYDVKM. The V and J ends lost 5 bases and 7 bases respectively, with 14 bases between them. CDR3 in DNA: TGTGCCAGCAGTCTCCAGGCGGTAGGTGAAGCTTTCTTT. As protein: CASSLQAVGEAFF.

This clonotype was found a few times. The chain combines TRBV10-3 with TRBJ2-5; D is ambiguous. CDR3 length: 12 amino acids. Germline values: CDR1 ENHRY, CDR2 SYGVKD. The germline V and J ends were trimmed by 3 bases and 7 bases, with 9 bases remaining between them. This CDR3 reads CAISERGGTQYF. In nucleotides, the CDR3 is TGTGCCATCAGTGAACGTGGTGGGACCCAGTACTTC.

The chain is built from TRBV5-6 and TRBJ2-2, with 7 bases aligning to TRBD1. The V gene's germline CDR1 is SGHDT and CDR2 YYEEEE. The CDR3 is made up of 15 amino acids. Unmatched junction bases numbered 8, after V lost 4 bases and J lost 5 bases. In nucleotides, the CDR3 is TGTGCCAGCAGCCCTTTGACAGGGCGAACCGGGGAGCTGTTTTTT. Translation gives CASSPLTGRTGELFF.

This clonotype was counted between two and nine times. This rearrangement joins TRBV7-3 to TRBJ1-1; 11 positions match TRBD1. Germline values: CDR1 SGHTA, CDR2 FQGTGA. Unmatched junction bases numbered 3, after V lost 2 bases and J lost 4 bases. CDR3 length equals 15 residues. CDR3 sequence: CASSLHGTGGTEAFF. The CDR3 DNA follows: TGTGCCAGCAGCTTACATGGGACAGGGGGCACTGAAGCTTTCTTT.

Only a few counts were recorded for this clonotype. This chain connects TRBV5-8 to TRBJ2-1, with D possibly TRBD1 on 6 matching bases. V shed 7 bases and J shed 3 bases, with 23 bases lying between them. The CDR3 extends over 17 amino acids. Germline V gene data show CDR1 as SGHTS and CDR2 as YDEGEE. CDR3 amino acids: CASENQASDRHYNEQFF. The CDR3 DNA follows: TGTGCCAGCGAAAACCAGGCATCGGACAGACACTACAATGAGCAGTTCTTC.

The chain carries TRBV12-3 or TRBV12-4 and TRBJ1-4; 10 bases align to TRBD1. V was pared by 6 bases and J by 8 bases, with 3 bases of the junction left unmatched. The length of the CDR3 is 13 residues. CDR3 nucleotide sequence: TGTGCCAGCAGACGACAGGGGGCGGAAAAACTGTTTTTT. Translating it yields CASRRQGAEKLFF.

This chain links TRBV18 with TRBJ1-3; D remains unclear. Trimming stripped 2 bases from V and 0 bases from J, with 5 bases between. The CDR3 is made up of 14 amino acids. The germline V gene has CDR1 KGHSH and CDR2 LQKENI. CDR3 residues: CASSPSDSGNTIYF. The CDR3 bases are TGTGCCAGCTCACCATCCGACTCTGGAAACACCATATATTTT.

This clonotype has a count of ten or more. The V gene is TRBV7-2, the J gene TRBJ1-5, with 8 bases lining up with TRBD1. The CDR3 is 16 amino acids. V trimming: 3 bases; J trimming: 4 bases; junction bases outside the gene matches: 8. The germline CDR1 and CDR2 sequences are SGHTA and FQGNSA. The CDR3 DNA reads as TGTGCCAGCAGCTTCCATCAGACAGGGGCGAATCAGCCCCAGCATTTT. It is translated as CASSFHQTGANQPQHF.

The DNA of the CDR3 is TGCGCCAGCGGCAGGGAGGGGACAGATACGCAGTATTTT. As protein: CASGREGTDTQYF. This sequence joins TRBV5-1 and TRBJ2-3, with TRBD2 matching over 7 bases. The V gene end was trimmed by 7 bases and the J gene end by 3 bases; junction bases not matched to a gene: 5. There are 13 residues in the CDR3. The germline V gene has CDR1 SGHRS and CDR2 YFSETQ.

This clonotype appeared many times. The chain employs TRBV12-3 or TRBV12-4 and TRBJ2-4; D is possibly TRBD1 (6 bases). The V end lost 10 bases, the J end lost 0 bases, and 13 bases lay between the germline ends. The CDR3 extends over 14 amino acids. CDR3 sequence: CATGQSLAKNIQYF. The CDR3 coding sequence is TGTGCCACCGGACAGTCATTAGCCAAAAACATTCAGTACTTC.